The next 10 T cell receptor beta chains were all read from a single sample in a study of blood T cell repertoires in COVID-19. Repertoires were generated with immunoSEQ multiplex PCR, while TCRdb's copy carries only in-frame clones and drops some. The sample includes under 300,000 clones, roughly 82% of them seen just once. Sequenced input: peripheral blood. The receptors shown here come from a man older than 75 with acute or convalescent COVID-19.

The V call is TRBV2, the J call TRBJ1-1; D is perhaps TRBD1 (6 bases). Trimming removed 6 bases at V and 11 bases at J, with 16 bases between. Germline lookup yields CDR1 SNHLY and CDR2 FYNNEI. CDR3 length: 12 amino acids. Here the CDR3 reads CASSLLRGSAFF. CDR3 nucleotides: TGTGCCAGCAGCCTCCTAAGGGGGTCGGCTTTCTTT.

The CDR3 loop is CASSPGEGQETQYF. The CDR3 region has the DNA TGTGCCAGCAGCCCCGGGGAGGGCCAAGAGACCCAGTACTTC. The chain links TRBV9 to TRBJ2-5; 7 nucleotides match TRBD2. Germline trimming cut 4 bases from V and 1 base from J; bases unmatched to any gene: 4. The CDR3 contains 14 residues. The germline V gene has CDR1 SGDLS and CDR2 YYNGEE. The variable domain in full, completed from reference TRBV9 and TRBJ2-5, reads DSGVTQTPKHLITATGQRVTLRCSPRSGDLSVYWYQQSLDQGLQFLIQYYNGEERAKGNILERFSAQQFPDLHSELNLSSLELGDSALYFCASSPGEGQETQYFGPGTRLLVL.

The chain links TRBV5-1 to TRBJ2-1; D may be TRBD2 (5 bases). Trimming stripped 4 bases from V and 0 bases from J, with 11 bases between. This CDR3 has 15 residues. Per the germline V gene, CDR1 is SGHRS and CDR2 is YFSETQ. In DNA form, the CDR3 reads TGCGCCAGCAGCCCGGACTTAAGCTCCTACAATGAGCAGTTCTTC. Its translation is CASSPDLSSYNEQFF.

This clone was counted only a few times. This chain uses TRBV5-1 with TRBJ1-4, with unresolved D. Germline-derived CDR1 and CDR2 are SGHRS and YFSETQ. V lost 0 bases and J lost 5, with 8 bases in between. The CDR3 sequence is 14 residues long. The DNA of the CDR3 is TGCGCCAGCAGCTTGGGGAGATTGAATGAAAAACTGTTTTTT. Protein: CASSLGRLNEKLFF.

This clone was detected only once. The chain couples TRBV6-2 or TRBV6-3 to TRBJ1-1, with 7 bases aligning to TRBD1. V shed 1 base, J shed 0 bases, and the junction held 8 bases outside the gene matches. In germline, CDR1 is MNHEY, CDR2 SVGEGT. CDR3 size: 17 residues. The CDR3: CASSYLLGQLMNTEAFF. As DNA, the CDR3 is TGTGCCAGCAGTTACTTATTGGGACAGTTAATGAACACTGAAGCTTTCTTT.

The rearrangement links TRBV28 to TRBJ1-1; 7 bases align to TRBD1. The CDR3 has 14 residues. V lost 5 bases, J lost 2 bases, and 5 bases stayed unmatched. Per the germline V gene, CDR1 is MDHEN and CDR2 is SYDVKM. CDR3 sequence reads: CASSEQGPNTEAFF. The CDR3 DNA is TGTGCCAGCAGTGAACAGGGGCCTAACACTGAAGCTTTCTTT. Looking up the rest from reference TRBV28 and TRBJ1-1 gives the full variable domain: DVKVTQSSRYLVKRTGEKVFLECVQDMDHENMFWYRQDPGLGLRLIYFSYDVKMKEKGDIPEGYSVSREKKERFSLILESASTNQTSMYLCASSEQGPNTEAFFGQGTRLTVV.

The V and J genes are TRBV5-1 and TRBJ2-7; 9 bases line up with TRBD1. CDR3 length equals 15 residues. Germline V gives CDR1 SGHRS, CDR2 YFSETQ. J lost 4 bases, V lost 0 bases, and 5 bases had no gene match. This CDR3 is CASSLETGQGYEQYF. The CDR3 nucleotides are TGCGCCAGCAGCTTGGAGACGGGACAGGGTTACGAGCAGTACTTC.

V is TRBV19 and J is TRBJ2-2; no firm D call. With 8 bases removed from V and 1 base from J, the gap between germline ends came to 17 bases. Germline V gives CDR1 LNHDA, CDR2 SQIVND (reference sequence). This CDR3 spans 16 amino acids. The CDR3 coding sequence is TGTGCCAGTGGATCAGTGGCAGGCCTGAACACCGGGGAGCTGTTTTTT. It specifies CASGSVAGLNTGELFF.

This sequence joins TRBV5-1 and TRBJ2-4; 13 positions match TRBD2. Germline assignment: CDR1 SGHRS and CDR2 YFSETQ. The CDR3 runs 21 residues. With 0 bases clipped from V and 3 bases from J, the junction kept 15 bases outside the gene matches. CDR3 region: CASSLEGLAGEGAGFKNIQYF. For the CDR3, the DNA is TGCGCCAGCAGCTTGGAAGGACTAGCGGGAGAGGGGGCGGGCTTCAAAAACATTCAGTACTTC.

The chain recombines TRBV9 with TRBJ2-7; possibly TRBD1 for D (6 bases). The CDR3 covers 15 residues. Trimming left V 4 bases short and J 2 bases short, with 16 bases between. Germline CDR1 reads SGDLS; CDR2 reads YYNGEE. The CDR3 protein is CASSPINRDAYEQYF. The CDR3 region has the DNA TGTGCCAGCAGCCCAATAAACAGGGATGCCTACGAGCAGTACTTC.